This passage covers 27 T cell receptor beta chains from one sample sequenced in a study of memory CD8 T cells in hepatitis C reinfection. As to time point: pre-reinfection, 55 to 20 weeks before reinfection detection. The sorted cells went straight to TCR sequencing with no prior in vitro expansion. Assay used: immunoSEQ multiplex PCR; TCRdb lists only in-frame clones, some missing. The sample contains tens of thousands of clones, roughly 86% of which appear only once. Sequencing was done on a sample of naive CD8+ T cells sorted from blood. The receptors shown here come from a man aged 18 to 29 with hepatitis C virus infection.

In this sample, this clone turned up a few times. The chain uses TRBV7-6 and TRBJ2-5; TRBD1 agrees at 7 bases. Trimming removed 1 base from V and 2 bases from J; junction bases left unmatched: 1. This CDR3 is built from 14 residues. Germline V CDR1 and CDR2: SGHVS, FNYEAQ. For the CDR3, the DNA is TGTGCCAGCAGCTTAGGGGGACAGCAAGAGACCCAGTACTTC. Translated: CASSLGGQQETQYF.

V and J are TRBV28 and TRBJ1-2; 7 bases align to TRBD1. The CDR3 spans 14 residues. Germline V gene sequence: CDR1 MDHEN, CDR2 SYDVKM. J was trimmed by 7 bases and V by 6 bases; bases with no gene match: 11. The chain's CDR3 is CASRPLTGLAGYTF. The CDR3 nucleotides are TGTGCCAGCAGGCCCCTGACAGGGCTGGCTGGCTACACCTTC.

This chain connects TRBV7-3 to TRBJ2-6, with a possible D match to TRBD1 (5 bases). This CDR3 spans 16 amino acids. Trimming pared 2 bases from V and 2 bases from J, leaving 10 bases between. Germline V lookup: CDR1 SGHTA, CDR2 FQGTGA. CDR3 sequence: CASSLGPGTGANVLTF. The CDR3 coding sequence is TGTGCCAGCAGCTTAGGTCCAGGGACTGGGGCCAACGTCCTGACTTTC.

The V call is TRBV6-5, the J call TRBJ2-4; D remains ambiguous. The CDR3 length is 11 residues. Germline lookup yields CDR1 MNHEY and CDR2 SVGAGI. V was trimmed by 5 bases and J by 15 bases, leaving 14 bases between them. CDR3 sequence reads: CASSEVVSWYF. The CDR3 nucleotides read TGTGCCAGCAGTGAAGTGGTTAGCTGGTACTTC.

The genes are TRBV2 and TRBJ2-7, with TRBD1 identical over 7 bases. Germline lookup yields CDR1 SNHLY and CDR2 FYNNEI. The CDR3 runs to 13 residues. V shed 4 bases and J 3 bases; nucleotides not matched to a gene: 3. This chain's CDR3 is CASSAGTVYEQYV. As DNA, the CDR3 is TGTGCCAGCAGTGCCGGGACAGTCTACGAGCAGTACGTC.

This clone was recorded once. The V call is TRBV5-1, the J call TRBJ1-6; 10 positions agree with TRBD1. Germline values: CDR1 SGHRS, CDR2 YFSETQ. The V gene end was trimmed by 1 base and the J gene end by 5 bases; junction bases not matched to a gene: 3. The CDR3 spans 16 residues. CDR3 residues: CASSLKTGGNNSPLHF. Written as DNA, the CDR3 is TGCGCCAGCAGCTTGAAGACAGGGGGCAATAATTCACCCCTCCACTTT.

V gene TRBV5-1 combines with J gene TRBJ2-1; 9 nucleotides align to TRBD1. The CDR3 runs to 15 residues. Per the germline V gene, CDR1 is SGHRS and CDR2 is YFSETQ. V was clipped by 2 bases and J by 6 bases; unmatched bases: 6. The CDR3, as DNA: TGCGCCAGCAGCTTATCGACAGGGGGGATCAATGAGCAGTTCTTC. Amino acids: CASSLSTGGINEQFF.

The CDR3: CAISETRGRSGNEQFF. The CDR3 region has the DNA TGTGCCATCAGTGAGACTCGGGGGAGGAGTGGGAATGAGCAGTTCTTC. V usage is TRBV10-3 and J usage is TRBJ2-1; D possibly corresponds to TRBD2 (6 bases). V shed 2 bases and J shed 7 bases, with 18 bases lying between them. The CDR3 extends over 16 amino acids. Germline V CDR1 and CDR2: ENHRY, SYGVKD.

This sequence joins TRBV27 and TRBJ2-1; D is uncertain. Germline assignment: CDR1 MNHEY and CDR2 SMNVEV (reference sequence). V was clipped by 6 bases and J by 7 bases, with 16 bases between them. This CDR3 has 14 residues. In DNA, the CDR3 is TGTGCCAGCAGCCCATTGGGCCCAGTAAATGAGCAGTTCTTC. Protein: CASSPLGPVNEQFF.

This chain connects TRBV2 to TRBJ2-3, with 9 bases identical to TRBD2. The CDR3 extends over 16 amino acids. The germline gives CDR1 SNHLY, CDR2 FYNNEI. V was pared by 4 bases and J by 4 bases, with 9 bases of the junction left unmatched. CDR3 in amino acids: CASSVPSGGRADTQYF. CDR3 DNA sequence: TGTGCCAGCAGTGTACCTAGTGGCGGGAGGGCAGATACGCAGTATTTT.

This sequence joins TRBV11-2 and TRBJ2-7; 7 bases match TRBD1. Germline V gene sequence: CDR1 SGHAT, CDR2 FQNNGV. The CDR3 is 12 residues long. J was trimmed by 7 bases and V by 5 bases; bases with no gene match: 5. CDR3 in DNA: TGTGCCAGCAGCCCCCACAGGGGAGAGCAGTACGTC. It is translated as CASSPHRGEQYV.

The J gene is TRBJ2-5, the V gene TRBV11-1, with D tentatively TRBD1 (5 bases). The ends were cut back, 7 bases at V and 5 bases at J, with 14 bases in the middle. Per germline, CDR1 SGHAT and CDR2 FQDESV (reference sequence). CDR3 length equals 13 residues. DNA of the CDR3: TGTGCCAGCAACAAAGACAGTGGGGAGACCCAGTACTTC. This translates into CASNKDSGETQYF.

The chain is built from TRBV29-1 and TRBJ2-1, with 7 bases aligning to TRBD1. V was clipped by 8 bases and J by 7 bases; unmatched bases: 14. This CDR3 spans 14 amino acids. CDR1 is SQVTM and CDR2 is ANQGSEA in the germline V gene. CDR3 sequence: CSTKGTAGANEQFF. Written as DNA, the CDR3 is TGCAGCACAAAGGGGACAGCCGGGGCTAATGAGCAGTTCTTC.

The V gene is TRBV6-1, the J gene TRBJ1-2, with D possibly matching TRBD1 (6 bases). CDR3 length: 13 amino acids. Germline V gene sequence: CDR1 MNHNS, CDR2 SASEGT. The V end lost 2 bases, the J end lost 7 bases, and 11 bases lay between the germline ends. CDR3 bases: TGTGCCAGCAGTGAATCAGGGGCGTCTGGCTACACCTTC. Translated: CASSESGASGYTF.

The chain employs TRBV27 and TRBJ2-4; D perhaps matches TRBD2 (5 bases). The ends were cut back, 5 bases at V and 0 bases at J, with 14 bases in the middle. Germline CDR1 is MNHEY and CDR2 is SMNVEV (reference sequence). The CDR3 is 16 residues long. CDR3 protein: CASSPRVILAKNIQYF. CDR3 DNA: TGTGCCAGCAGTCCGCGGGTGATTCTAGCCAAAAACATTCAGTACTTC.

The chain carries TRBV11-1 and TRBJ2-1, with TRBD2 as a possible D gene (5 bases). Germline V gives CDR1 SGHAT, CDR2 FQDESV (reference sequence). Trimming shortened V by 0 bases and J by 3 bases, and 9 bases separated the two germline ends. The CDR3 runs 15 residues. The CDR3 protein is CASSLAGDLYNEQFF. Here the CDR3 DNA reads TGTGCCAGCAGCTTAGCGGGAGACCTCTACAATGAGCAGTTCTTC. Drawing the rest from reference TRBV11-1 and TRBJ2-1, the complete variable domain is EAEVAQSPRYKITEKSQAVAFWCDPISGHATLYWYRQILGQGPELLVQFQDESVVDDSQLPKDRFSAERLKGVDSTLKIQPAELGDSAMYLCASSLAGDLYNEQFFGPGTRLTVL.

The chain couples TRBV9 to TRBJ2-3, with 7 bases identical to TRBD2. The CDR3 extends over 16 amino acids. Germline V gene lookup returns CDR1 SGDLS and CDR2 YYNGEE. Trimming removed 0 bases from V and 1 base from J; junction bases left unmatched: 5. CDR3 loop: CASSVGGLGGTDTQYF. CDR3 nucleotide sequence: TGTGCCAGCAGCGTAGGTGGACTAGGGGGCACAGATACGCAGTATTTT. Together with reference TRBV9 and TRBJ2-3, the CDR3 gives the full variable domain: DSGVTQTPKHLITATGQRVTLRCSPRSGDLSVYWYQQSLDQGLQFLIQYYNGEERAKGNILERFSAQQFPDLHSELNLSSLELGDSALYFCASSVGGLGGTDTQYFGPGTRLTVL.

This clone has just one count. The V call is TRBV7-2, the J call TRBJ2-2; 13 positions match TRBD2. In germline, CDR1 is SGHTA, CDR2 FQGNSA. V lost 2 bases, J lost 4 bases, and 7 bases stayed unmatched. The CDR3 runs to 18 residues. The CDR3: CASSLIPTSGGATGELFF. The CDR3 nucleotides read TGTGCCAGCAGCTTAATTCCCACTAGCGGGGGGGCCACCGGGGAGCTGTTTTTT. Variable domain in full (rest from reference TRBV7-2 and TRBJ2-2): GAGVSQSPSNKVTEKGKDVELRCDPISGHTALYWYRQSLGQGLEFLIYFQGNSAPDKSGLPSDRFSAERTGGSVSTLTIQRTQQEDSAVYLCASSLIPTSGGATGELFFGEGSRLTVL.

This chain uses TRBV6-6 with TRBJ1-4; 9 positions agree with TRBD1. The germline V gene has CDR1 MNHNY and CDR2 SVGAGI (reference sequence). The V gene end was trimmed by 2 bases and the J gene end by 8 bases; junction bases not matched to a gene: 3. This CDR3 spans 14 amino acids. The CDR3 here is CASSYGTGLEKLFF. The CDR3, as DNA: TGTGCCAGCAGTTACGGGACAGGGCTCGAAAAACTGTTTTTT.

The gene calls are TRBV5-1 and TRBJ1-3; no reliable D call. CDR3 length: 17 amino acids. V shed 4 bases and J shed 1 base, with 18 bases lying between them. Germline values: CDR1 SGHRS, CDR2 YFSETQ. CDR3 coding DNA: TGCGCCAGCAGCGAGGATGGACTGGTATATTCTGGAAACACCATATATTTT. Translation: CASSEDGLVYSGNTIYF.

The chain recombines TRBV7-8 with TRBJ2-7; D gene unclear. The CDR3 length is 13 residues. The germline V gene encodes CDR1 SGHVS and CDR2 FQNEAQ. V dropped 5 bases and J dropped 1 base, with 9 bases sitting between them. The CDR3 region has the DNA TGTGCCAGCAGCAGAGACAATTCCTACGAGCAGTACTTC. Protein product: CASSRDNSYEQYF.

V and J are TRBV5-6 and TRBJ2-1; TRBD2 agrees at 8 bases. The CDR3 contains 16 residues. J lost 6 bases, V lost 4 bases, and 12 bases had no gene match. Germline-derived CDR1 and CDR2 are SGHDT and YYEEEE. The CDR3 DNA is TGTGCCAGCAGCCCCATGACGGGACTAGTGGGCAATGAGCAGTTCTTC. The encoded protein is CASSPMTGLVGNEQFF.

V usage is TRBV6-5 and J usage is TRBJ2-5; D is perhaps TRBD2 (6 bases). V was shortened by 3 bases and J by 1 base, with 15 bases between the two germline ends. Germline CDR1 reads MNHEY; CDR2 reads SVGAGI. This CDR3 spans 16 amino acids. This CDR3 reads CASSYSIAVPQETQYF. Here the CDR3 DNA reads TGTGCCAGCAGTTATTCGATAGCGGTACCCCAAGAGACCCAGTACTTC.

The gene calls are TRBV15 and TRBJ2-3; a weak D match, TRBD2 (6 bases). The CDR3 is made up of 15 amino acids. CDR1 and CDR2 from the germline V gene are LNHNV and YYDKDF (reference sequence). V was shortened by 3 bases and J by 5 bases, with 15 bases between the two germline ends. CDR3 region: CATSRGGGVLDTQYF. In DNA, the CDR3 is TGTGCCACCAGCAGGGGGGGTGGGGTCCTAGATACGCAGTATTTT.

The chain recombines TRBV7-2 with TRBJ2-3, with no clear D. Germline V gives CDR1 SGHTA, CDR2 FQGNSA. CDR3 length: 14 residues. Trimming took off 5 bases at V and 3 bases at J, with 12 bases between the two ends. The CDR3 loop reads CASSPPERTDTQYF. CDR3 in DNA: TGTGCCAGCAGCCCCCCAGAACGAACAGATACGCAGTATTTT.

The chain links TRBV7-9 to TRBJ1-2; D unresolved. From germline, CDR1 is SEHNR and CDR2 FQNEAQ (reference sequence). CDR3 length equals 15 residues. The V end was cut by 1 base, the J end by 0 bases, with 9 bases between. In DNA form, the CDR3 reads TGTGCCAGCAGCTTAGTCCCACTCTCTAACTATGGCTACACCTTC. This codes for CASSLVPLSNYGYTF.

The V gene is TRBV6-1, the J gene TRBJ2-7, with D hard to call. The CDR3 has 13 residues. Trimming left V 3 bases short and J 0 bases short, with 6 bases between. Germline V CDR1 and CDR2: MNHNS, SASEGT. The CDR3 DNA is TGTGCCAGCAGTGAGTACAGCTCCTACGAGCAGTACGTC. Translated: CASSEYSSYEQYV.